Presented here are 2 T cell receptor beta chains from one specimen sequenced in a study of shared clonotypes between healthy human individuals. The naive CD8 fraction comprised CD45RO-negative cells positively selected for CCR7 and excluded terminally differentiated effector memory CD45RA+ cells. The assay was immunoSEQ multiplex PCR, and TCRdb's table has in-frame clones only and misses some. The data show 760,000 or so clones, roughly 96% seen once. Sequencing was carried out using naive CD8+ T cells sorted from blood. The receptor set was obtained from a man aged 25 to 40 in good health.

The chain carries TRBV4-1 and TRBJ1-2, with TRBD1 matching 8 bases. The trim removed 0 bases at V and 6 bases at J, leaving 15 bases unmatched. Germline values: CDR1 MGHRA, CDR2 YSYEKL. CDR3 length equals 18 residues. CDR3 in amino acids: CASSQEQEGQGAWDGYTF. DNA of the CDR3: TGCGCCAGCAGCCAAGAACAAGAAGGACAGGGTGCTTGGGATGGCTACACCTTC.

Comment on this clone: Other DNA sequences within the sample encode an identical CDR3. The rearrangement uses TRBV5-1 and TRBJ2-7, with D unclear. Trimming cost V 1 base and J 4 bases, with 9 bases left between them. CDR1 SGHRS and CDR2 YFSETQ come from the germline V gene. This CDR3 region has 13 residues. CDR3 nucleotide sequence: TGCGCCAGCAGCTTGTCAGTTTCTTACGAGCAGTACTTC. This sequence encodes CASSLSVSYEQYF.